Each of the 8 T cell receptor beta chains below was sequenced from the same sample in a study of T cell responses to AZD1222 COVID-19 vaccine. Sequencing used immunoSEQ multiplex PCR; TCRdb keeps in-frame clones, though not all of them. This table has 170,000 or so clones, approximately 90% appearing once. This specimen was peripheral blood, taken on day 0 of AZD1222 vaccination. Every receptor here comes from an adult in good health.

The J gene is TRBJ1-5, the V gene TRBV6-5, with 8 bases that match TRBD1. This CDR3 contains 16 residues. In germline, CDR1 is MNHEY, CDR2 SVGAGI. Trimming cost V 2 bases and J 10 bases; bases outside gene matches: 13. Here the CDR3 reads CASSYKGQAEGRPQHF. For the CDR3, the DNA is TGTGCCAGCAGTTACAAGGGACAGGCGGAGGGTAGACCCCAGCATTTT.

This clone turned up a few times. The CDR3 loop reads CATSDFPRDSGNTIYF. The CDR3 DNA follows: TGTGCCACCAGTGATTTTCCAAGGGACTCTGGAAACACCATATATTTT. The rearrangement uses TRBV24-1 and TRBJ1-3; no definite D call. The germline V and J ends were trimmed by 1 base and 0 bases, with 9 bases remaining between them. Germline loops: CDR1 KGHDR, CDR2 SFDVKD. CDR3 length equals 16 residues.

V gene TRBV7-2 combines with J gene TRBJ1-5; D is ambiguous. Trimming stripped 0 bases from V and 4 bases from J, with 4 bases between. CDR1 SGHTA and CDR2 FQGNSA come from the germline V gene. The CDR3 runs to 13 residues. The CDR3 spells CASSLALNQPQHF. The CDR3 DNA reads TGTGCCAGCAGCTTAGCCCTAAATCAGCCCCAGCATTTT.

In DNA, the CDR3 is TGTGCCAGCCGAACAACAAGGGGTCCCTACGAGCAGTACTTC. Translating gives CASRTTRGPYEQYF. The chain is built from TRBV19 and TRBJ2-7, with a weak D call TRBD1 (5 bases). Trimming left V 9 bases short and J 2 bases short, with 17 bases between. CDR1 and CDR2 from the germline V gene are LNHDA and SQIVND (reference sequence). The CDR3 covers 14 residues.

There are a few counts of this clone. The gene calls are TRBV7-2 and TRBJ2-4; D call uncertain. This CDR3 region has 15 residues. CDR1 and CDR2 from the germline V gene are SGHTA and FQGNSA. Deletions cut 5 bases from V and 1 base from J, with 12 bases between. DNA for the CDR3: TGTGCCAGCAGCCCACCCGGATCGGCCAAAAACATTCAGTACTTC. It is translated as CASSPPGSAKNIQYF. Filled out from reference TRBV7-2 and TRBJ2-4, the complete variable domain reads GAGVSQSPSNKVTEKGKDVELRCDPISGHTALYWYRQSLGQGLEFLIYFQGNSAPDKSGLPSDRFSAERTGGSVSTLTIQRTQQEDSAVYLCASSPPGSAKNIQYFGAGTRLSVL.

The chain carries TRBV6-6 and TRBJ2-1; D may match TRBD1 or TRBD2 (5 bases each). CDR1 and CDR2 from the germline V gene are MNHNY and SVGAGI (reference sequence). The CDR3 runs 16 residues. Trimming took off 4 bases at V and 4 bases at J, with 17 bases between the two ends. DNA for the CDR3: TGTGCCAGCAGTTCCCCCGAGCGGAAGGGGTACAATGAGCAGTTCTTC. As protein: CASSSPERKGYNEQFF.

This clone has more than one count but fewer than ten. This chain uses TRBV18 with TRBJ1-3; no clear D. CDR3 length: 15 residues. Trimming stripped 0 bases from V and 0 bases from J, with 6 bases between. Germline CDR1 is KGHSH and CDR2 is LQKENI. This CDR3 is CASSPPSNSGNTIYF. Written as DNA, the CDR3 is TGTGCCAGCTCACCACCATCGAACTCTGGAAACACCATATATTTT.

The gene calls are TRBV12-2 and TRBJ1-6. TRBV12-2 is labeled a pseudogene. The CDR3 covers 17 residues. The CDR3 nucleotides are TGTGCAAGTCGTCGTGATCCCCGGGCCCTATATAATTCACCCCTCCACTTT. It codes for CASRRDPRALYNSPLHF.